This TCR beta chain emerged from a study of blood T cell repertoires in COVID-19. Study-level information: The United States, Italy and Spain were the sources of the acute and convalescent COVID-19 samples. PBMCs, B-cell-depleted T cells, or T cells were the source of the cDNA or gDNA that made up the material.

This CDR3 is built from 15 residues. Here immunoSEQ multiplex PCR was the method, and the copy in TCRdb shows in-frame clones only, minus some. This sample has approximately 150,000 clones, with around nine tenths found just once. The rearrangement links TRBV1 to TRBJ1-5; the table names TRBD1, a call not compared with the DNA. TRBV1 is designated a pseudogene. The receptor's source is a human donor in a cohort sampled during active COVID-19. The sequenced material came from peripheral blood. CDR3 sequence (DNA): TGCACCAGCAGCCAGCTAAGACATCCGAATCAGCCCCAGCATTTT. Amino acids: CTSSQLRHPNQPQHF.